The 20 T cell receptor beta chains below all came from one sample that was sequenced in a study of neurological immune-mediated disorders. TCRdb ran MiXCR on the 5' RACE reads and lists one entry per CDR3 protein. Of over 25,000 distinct CDR3 sequences in the sample, around 12% were seen once. The specimen was PBMCs. The origin of the receptors is a man aged 60 to 69 in good health.

This clonotype has a count of ten or more. The J gene is TRBJ2-3, the V gene TRBV14; D uncertain. Trimming shortened V by 1 base and J by 6 bases, and 8 bases separated the two germline ends. The CDR3 is 13 amino acids. CDR1 is SGHDN, CDR2 FVKESK, per germline. CDR3 in amino acids: CASSQGRRDTQYF. CDR3 nucleotide sequence: TGTGCCAGCAGCCAAGGTCGAAGGGATACGCAGTATTTT.

This clonotype was counted at least ten times. The chain recombines TRBV6-6 with TRBJ1-2; 7 positions match TRBD1. This CDR3 is 14 amino acids long. Looked up from germline, CDR1 is MNHNY and CDR2 is SVGAGI (reference sequence). The J segment lost 6 bases and the V segment lost 0 bases, leaving 4 bases of the junction unmatched. The CDR3 spells CASSYSGGADGYTF. The CDR3 region has the DNA TGTGCCAGCAGTTACTCAGGGGGCGCAGATGGCTACACCTTC.

The chain has TRBV10-3 and TRBJ2-7; D perhaps matches TRBD1 (6 bases). CDR1 and CDR2 (germline): ENHRY, SYGVKD. The CDR3 loop spans 13 amino acids. Trimming removed 7 bases from V and 3 bases from J, with 13 bases in between. The CDR3 sequence is CAIKDRSDYEQYF. CDR3 in DNA: TGTGCCATCAAAGACAGGTCAGACTACGAGCAGTACTTC.

At least ten counts were recorded for this clonotype. The V gene is TRBV12-3 or TRBV12-4, the J gene TRBJ1-1; the D gene is possibly TRBD1 (5 bases). V gave up 2 bases and J gave up 8 bases, with 21 bases separating them. The CDR3 is 16 residues long. For the CDR3, the DNA is TGTGCCAGCAGTTTACGCCTGGGAGGGGACGGGGAGGAAGCTTTCTTT. This translates into CASSLRLGGDGEEAFF.

At least ten counts were recorded for this clonotype. The rearrangement joins TRBV5-1 to TRBJ2-7, with D possibly being TRBD1 (6 bases). The germline CDR1 and CDR2 sequences are SGHRS and YFSETQ. Between the trimmed V and J ends, which lost 0 bases and 6 bases, there was a span of 16 bases. The CDR3 runs to 15 residues. CDR3 DNA: TGCGCCAGCAGCTTGGAGTCACAGGGTCACGGCGAGCAGTACTTC. Translating gives CASSLESQGHGEQYF.

This clonotype was found many times. CDR3 residues: CASSSNYEQYF. The CDR3 DNA reads TGTGCCAGCAGTTCAAACTACGAGCAGTACTTC. The chain employs TRBV28 and TRBJ2-7; D not resolved. In germline, CDR1 is MDHEN, CDR2 SYDVKM. V lost 4 bases to trimming and J lost 3 bases, with 4 bases between them. The CDR3 sequence is 11 residues long.

The table lists this clonotype with many counts. The CDR3 nucleotides are TGTGCCAGCTCACCACGGGACCCCCTTTATGGCTACACCTTC. Residues: CASSPRDPLYGYTF. The V call is TRBV18, the J call TRBJ1-2; tentatively, D is TRBD1 (5 bases). The V end lost 1 base, the J end lost 5 bases, and 11 bases lay between the germline ends. The CDR3 has 14 amino acids. The germline gives CDR1 KGHSH, CDR2 LQKENI.

This clonotype was counted many times. The chain uses TRBV10-3 and TRBJ2-1; D gene ambiguous. V was trimmed by 7 bases and J by 6 bases, leaving 13 bases between them. This CDR3 is built from 13 residues. The germline V gene encodes CDR1 ENHRY and CDR2 SYGVKD. The chain's CDR3 is CAINTDVPNEQFF. The DNA of the CDR3 is TGTGCCATCAACACCGATGTACCCAATGAGCAGTTCTTC.

This clonotype has at least ten counts. The genes are TRBV6-6 and TRBJ2-7, with TRBD1 matching 9 bases. The germline V gene encodes CDR1 MNHNY and CDR2 SVGAGI (reference sequence). The CDR3 is made up of 16 amino acids. Losses at the gene ends were 5 bases for V and 7 bases for J; bases not matched to a gene: 15. CDR3 bases: TGTGCCAGCAGTCCCGCCCCCGGGACAGGGAGACCTGAGCAGTACTTC. Encoded protein: CASSPAPGTGRPEQYF.

The sample holds many counts of this clonotype. This rearrangement joins TRBV29-1 to TRBJ2-4, with a possible D match to TRBD2 (5 bases). With 6 bases removed from V and 9 bases from J, the gap between germline ends came to 15 bases. The V gene's germline CDR1 is SQVTM and CDR2 ANQGSEA. The CDR3 length is 12 residues. The CDR3 protein is CSVVLARGIQYF. The CDR3 DNA reads as TGCAGCGTCGTACTGGCCCGGGGCATTCAGTACTTC.

This clonotype has a count of ten or more. This chain links TRBV20-1 with TRBJ2-7, with 13 bases lining up with TRBD2. The junction had 12 bases not matched to a gene; V was cut back by 6 bases and J by 4 bases. This CDR3 is 16 amino acids long. Germline CDR1 reads DFQATT; CDR2 reads SNEGSKA (reference sequence). Here the CDR3 DNA reads TGCAGTGCAGTCGTTTTTGGGACTAGCGGGGCGTACGAGCAGTACTTC. Translating it yields CSAVVFGTSGAYEQYF.

This clonotype has a count of ten or more. The V call is TRBV7-2, the J call TRBJ2-7; no firm D call. Between the trimmed V and J ends, which lost 1 base and 0 bases, there was a span of 7 bases. The CDR3 extends over 14 amino acids. CDR1 is SGHTA and CDR2 is FQGNSA in the germline V gene. CDR3 amino acids: CASSLDSRSYEQYF. CDR3 in DNA: TGTGCCAGCAGCTTAGACTCCCGCTCCTACGAGCAGTACTTC. Together with reference TRBV7-2 and TRBJ2-7, the CDR3 gives the full variable domain: GAGVSQSPSNKVTEKGKDVELRCDPISGHTALYWYRQSLGQGLEFLIYFQGNSAPDKSGLPSDRFSAERTGGSVSTLTIQRTQQEDSAVYLCASSLDSRSYEQYFGPGTRLTVT.

This clonotype was seen repeatedly, ten times or more. CDR3 sequence: CASSSSGWNGYTF. The DNA for the CDR3 is TGTGCCAGCAGTTCCTCAGGGTGGAATGGCTACACCTTC. V usage is TRBV27 and J usage is TRBJ1-2; D is possibly TRBD1 (5 bases). The ends were cut back, 4 bases at V and 6 bases at J, with 12 bases in the middle. In germline, CDR1 is MNHEY, CDR2 SMNVEV (reference sequence). The CDR3 is made up of 13 amino acids.

This clonotype was seen once. This chain links TRBV12-3 or TRBV12-4 with TRBJ1-2; D not certain. The V end was cut by 1 base, the J end by 8 bases, with 11 bases between. The CDR3 runs to 13 residues. This CDR3 is CASSLGKGGGYTF. CDR3 bases: TGTGCCAGCAGTTTAGGAAAGGGCGGAGGCTACACCTTC.

This clonotype was seen ten or more times. The rearrangement joins TRBV15 to TRBJ2-1, with 7 positions matching TRBD2. The junction had 3 bases not matched to a gene; V was cut back by 0 bases and J by 1 base. Germline CDR1 and CDR2: LNHNV and YYDKDF (reference sequence). This CDR3 contains 16 residues. The chain's CDR3 is CATSREASGSYNEQFF. CDR3 coding DNA: TGTGCCACCAGCAGAGAGGCTAGCGGTTCCTACAATGAGCAGTTCTTC.

This clonotype has at least ten counts. The rearrangement uses TRBV7-9 and TRBJ2-5, with TRBD1 matching 7 bases. Germline trimming cut 6 bases from V and 0 bases from J; bases unmatched to any gene: 16. The length of the CDR3 is 18 residues. The V gene's germline CDR1 is SEHNR and CDR2 FQNEAQ (reference sequence). The DNA of the CDR3 is TGTGCCAGCAGTATAGTACCGGGACAGCTAAAGGACCAAGAGACCCAGTACTTC. Its protein product is CASSIVPGQLKDQETQYF.

This clonotype occurred many times. This chain joins TRBV5-1 and TRBJ2-1, with TRBD2 matching over 9 bases. The ends lost 4 bases at V and 9 bases at J; junction bases unmatched: 14. This CDR3 is built from 16 residues. The germline V gene has CDR1 SGHRS and CDR2 YFSETQ. The CDR3 spells CASSPGVLAGGSEQFF. For the CDR3, the DNA is TGCGCCAGCAGCCCTGGAGTGCTCGCGGGAGGGTCTGAGCAGTTCTTC.

This clonotype has a count of ten or more. The chain employs TRBV29-1 and TRBJ2-7; no clear D gene. The CDR3 is made up of 12 amino acids. Per the germline V gene, CDR1 is SQVTM and CDR2 is ANQGSEA. Trimming removed 5 bases at V and 6 bases at J, with 14 bases between. The CDR3 here is CSVQGSDPEQYF. DNA of the CDR3: TGCAGCGTTCAAGGGTCAGACCCCGAGCAGTACTTC.

This clonotype was seen many times. V and J are TRBV7-8 and TRBJ2-5; 8 bases match TRBD2. V shed 2 bases and J 5 bases; nucleotides not matched to a gene: 16. This CDR3 comprises 18 residues. Germline assignment: CDR1 SGHVS and CDR2 FQNEAQ. DNA of the CDR3: TGTGCCAGCAGCTTACCGCAGGGTACGGGAGGGCGACGTGAGACCCAGTACTTC. Translating it yields CASSLPQGTGGRRETQYF.

This clonotype was detected many times. The CDR3 protein is CASSLSQPINTEAFF. The CDR3 DNA is TGCGCCAGCAGCTTGAGTCAGCCGATCAACACTGAAGCTTTCTTT. The chain employs TRBV5-1 and TRBJ1-1; D gene ambiguous. Per the germline V gene, CDR1 is SGHRS and CDR2 is YFSETQ. V was pared by 1 base and J by 2 bases, with 12 bases between. The CDR3 covers 15 residues.